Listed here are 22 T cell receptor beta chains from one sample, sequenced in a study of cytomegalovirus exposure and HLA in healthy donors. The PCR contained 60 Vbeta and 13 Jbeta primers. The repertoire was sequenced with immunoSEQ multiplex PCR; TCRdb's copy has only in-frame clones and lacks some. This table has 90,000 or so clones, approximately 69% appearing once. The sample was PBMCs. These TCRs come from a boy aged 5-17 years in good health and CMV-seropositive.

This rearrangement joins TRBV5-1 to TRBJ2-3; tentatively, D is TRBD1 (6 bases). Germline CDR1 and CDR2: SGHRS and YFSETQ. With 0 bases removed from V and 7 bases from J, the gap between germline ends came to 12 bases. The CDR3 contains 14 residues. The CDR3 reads CASSLADSRNTQYF. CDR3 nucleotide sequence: TGCGCCAGCAGCTTGGCGGACAGCAGAAATACGCAGTATTTT.

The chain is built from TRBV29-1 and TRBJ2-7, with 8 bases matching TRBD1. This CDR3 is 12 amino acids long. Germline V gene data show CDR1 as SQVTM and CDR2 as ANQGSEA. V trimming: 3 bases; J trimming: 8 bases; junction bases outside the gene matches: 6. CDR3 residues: CSVDAGGGKQYF. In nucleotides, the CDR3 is TGCAGCGTTGACGCAGGGGGCGGCAAGCAGTACTTC.

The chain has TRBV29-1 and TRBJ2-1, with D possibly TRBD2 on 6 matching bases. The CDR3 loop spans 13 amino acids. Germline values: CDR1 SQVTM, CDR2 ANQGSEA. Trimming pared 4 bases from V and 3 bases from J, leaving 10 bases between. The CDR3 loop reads CSVVASDYNEQFF. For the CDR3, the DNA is TGCAGCGTTGTGGCTAGCGACTACAATGAGCAGTTCTTC.

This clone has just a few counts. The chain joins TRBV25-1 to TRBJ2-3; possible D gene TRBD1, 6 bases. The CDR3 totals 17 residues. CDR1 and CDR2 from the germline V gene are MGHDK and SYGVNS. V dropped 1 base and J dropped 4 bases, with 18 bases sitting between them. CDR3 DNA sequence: TGTGCCAGCAGTGAATCCGTAGGCAGGGGTTCCGCAGATACGCAGTATTTT. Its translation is CASSESVGRGSADTQYF.

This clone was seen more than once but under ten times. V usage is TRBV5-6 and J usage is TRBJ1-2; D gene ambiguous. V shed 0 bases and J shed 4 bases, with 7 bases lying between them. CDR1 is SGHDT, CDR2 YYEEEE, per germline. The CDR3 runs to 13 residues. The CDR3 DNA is TGTGCCAGCAGCTTGGACGAAGCCTATGGCTACACCTTC. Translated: CASSLDEAYGYTF.

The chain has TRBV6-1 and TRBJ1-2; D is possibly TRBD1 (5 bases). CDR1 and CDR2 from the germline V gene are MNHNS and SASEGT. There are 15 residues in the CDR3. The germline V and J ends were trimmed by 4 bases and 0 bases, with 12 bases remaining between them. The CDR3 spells CASSGFRATNYGYTF. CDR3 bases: TGTGCCAGCAGTGGCTTCAGGGCTACTAACTATGGCTACACCTTC.

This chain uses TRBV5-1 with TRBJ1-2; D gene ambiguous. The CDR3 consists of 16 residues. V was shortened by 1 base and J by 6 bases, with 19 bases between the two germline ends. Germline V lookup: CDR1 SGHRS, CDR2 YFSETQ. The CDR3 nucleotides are TGCGCCAGCAGCTTGTCCGGAAACTCCCGACTGGATGGCTACACCTTC. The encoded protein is CASSLSGNSRLDGYTF.

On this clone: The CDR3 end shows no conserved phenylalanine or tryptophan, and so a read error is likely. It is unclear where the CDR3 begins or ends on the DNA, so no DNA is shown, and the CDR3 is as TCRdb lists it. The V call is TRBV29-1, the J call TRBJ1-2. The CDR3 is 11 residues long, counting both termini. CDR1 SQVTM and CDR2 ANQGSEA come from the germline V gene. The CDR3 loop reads CSASTVGWTML.

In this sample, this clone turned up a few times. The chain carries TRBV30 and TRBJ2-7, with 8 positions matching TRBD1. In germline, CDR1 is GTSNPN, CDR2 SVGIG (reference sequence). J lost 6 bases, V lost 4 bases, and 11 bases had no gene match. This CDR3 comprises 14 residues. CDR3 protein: CAWTQTGDWGEQYF. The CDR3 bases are TGTGCCTGGACCCAGACAGGGGATTGGGGCGAGCAGTACTTC.

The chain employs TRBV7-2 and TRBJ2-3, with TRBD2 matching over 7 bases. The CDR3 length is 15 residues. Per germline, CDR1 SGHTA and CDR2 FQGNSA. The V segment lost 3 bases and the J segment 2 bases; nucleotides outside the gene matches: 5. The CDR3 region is CASSFTGTNTDTQYF. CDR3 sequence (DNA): TGTGCCAGCAGCTTTACCGGGACTAACACAGATACGCAGTATTTT.

The CDR3: CAWATSGGPGYF. Written as DNA, the CDR3 is TGTGCCTGGGCAACTAGCGGGGGACCAGGCTACTTC. The rearrangement joins TRBV30 to TRBJ2-5; 11 positions agree with TRBD2. Germline-derived CDR1 and CDR2 are GTSNPN and SVGIG (reference sequence). V was pared by 5 bases and J by 14 bases, with 10 bases of the junction left unmatched. The CDR3 consists of 12 residues.

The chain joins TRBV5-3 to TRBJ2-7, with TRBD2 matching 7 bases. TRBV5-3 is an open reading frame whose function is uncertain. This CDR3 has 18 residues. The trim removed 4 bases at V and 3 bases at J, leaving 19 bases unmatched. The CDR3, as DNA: TGTGCCAGAAGCCTGGAACTAGTAGCCTCGCGGGAGAACTACGAGCAGTACTTC. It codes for CARSLELVASRENYEQYF.

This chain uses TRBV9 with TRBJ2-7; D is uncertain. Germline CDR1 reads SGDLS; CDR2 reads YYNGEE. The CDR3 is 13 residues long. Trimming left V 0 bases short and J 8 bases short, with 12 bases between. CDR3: CASSVASDTQQYF. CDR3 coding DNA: TGTGCCAGCAGCGTAGCGTCCGACACCCAGCAGTACTTC.

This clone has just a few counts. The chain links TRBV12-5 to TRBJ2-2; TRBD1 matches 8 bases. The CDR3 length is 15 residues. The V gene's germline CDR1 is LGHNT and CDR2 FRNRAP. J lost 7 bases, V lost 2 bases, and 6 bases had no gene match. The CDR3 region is CASGLRQGAYGELFF. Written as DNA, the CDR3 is TGTGCTAGTGGTTTGAGGCAGGGGGCGTACGGGGAGCTGTTTTTT.

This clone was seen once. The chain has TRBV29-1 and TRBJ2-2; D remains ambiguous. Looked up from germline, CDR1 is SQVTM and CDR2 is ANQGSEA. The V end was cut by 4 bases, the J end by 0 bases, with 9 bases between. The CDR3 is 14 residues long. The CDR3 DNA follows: TGCAGCGTTGTATCGATAGCGAACACCGGGGAGCTGTTTTTT. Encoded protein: CSVVSIANTGELFF.

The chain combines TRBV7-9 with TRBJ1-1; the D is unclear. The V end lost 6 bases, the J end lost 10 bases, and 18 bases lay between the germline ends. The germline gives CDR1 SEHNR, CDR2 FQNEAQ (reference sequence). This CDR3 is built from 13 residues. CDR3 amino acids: CASSPPGVPGAFF. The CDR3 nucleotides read TGTGCCAGCAGTCCACCCGGGGTTCCTGGAGCTTTCTTT.

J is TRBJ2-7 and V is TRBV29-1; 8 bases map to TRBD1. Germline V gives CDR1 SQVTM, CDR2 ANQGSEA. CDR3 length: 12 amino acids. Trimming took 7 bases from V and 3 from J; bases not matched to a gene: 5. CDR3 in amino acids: CSARDRFYEQYF. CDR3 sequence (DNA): TGCAGCGCCCGGGACAGGTTCTACGAGCAGTACTTC.

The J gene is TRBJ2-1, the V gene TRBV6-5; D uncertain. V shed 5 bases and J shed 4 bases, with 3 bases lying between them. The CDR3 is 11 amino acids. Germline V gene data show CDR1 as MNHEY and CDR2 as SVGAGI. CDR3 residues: CASSQYNEQFF. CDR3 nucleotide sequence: TGTGCCAGCAGTCAATACAATGAGCAGTTCTTC.

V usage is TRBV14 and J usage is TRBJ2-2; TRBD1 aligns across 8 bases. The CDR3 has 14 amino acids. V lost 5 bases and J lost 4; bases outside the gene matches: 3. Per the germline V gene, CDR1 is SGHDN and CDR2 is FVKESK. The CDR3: CASSWTGSTGELFF. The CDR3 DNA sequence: TGTGCCAGCAGCTGGACAGGGAGCACCGGGGAGCTGTTTTTT.

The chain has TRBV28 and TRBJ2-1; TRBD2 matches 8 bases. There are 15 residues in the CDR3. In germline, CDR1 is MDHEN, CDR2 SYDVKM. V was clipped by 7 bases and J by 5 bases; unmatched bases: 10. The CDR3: CASITGLAGNNEQFF. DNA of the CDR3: TGTGCCAGCATCACGGGCCTAGCGGGTAACAATGAGCAGTTCTTC.

CDR3 nucleotides: TGTGCCAGCAGTCCACGAGGGGGCGACGAGCAGTACTTC. Its translation is CASSPRGGDEQYF. The V call is TRBV6-5, the J call TRBJ2-7; 7 bases are a match to TRBD1. The germline gives CDR1 MNHEY, CDR2 SVGAGI. CDR3 size: 13 residues. V dropped 5 bases and J dropped 5; count of bases not matched to a gene: 6.

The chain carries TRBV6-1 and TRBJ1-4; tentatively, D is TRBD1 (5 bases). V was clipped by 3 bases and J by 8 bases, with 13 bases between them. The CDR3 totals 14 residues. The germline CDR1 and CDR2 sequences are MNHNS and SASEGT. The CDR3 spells CASSDNRFSEKLFF. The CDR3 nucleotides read TGTGCCAGCAGTGATAACAGGTTTAGCGAAAAACTGTTTTTT.